These 11 T cell receptor beta chains originate from one sample sequenced in a study of T-cell memory formation after mild COVID-19. In TCRdb, the 5' RACE reads were re-called with MiXCR into one record per CDR3 protein. The sample includes 70,000 to 100,000 distinct CDR3 sequences, over 13% of them seen just once. Material for sequencing was PBMCs or a T cell subset sorted from them (not recorded which). The receptors come from a man between 18 and 35 years old who had mild COVID-19 (a few samples of this study predate the infection). Cell type and time point are not known.

The chain joins TRBV21-1 to TRBJ2-5; the DNA was not used to check the table's D call, TRBD1. TRBV21-1 is tagged as a pseudogene. CDR3 size: 14 residues. The CDR3 nucleotides are TGTGCCAGCAGCGCCGACCACAGGGGGGAGACCCAGTACTTC. As protein: CASSADHRGETQYF.

This chain connects TRBV9 to TRBJ2-2; 7 positions match TRBD1. Germline assignment: CDR1 SGDLS and CDR2 YYNGEE. The CDR3 contains 17 residues. With V trimmed by 0 bases and J by 1 base, 6 bases remained unmatched. The CDR3 region is CASSVGLWTGNTGELFF. The CDR3 region has the DNA TGTGCCAGCAGCGTAGGTCTCTGGACAGGGAACACCGGGGAGCTGTTTTTT. The full variable domain, in which reference TRBV9 and TRBJ2-2 provide the parts outside the CDR3, is DSGVTQTPKHLITATGQRVTLRCSPRSGDLSVYWYQQSLDQGLQFLIQYYNGEERAKGNILERFSAQQFPDLHSELNLSSLELGDSALYFCASSVGLWTGNTGELFFGEGSRLTVL.

This clonotype appeared a few times. The chain joins TRBV25-1 to TRBJ1-1; D gene ambiguous. In germline, CDR1 is MGHDK, CDR2 SYGVNS. Trimming removed 6 bases from V and 8 bases from J, with 10 bases in between. The CDR3 has 11 residues. In DNA, the CDR3 is TGTGCCAGCAGAGCCGGGCCCGAAGCTTTCTTT. Encoded protein: CASRAGPEAFF.

This clonotype was found a few times. The genes are TRBV7-3 and TRBJ2-3; D may be TRBD1 (5 bases). Per germline, CDR1 SGHTA and CDR2 FQGTGA. The CDR3 spans 16 residues. Trimming stripped 4 bases from V and 6 bases from J, with 20 bases between. Here the CDR3 reads CASSSLMGPGSDTQYF. In nucleotides, the CDR3 is TGTGCCAGCAGCTCCCTGATGGGGCCAGGGTCCGATACGCAGTATTTT.

The V and J genes are TRBV11-2 and TRBJ2-5; TRBD1 matches 9 bases. Losses at the gene ends were 5 bases for V and 7 bases for J; bases not matched to a gene: 11. The CDR3 is made up of 15 amino acids. The germline CDR1 and CDR2 sequences are SGHAT and FQNNGV. The CDR3 spells CASSAGRTGEGTQYF. The CDR3 nucleotides are TGTGCCAGCAGCGCGGGGAGGACAGGGGAAGGGACCCAGTACTTC.

This clonotype was found a few times. The rearrangement links TRBV6-5 to TRBJ1-4; no clear D. CDR1 is MNHEY, CDR2 SVGAGI, per germline. The ends were cut back, 0 bases at V and 2 bases at J, with 10 bases in the middle. CDR3 length: 16 residues. The CDR3 sequence: CASSYSTSGTNEKLFF. In DNA, the CDR3 is TGTGCCAGCAGTTACTCGACCAGCGGTACTAATGAAAAACTGTTTTTT.

This clonotype has only a few counts. The V and J genes are TRBV4-2 and TRBJ1-2; 7 positions match TRBD1. Germline V gene data show CDR1 as LGHNA and CDR2 as YNFKEQ. V lost 1 base to trimming and J lost 0 bases; unmatched junction nucleotides: 14. CDR3 size: 19 residues. CDR3 bases: TGTGCCAGCAGCCAAGTAGGAAGGGTCCTAGGGACAGCTAACTATGGCTACACCTTC. This encodes CASSQVGRVLGTANYGYTF.

The chain links TRBV27 to TRBJ2-7, with 11 bases that match TRBD1. Losses at the gene ends were 3 bases for V and 6 bases for J; bases not matched to a gene: 4. In germline, CDR1 is MNHEY, CDR2 SMNVEV (reference sequence). The CDR3 runs to 14 residues. The CDR3 nucleotides are TGTGCCAGCAGTTTGGACAGGGGGCTCGTCGAGCAGTACTTC. Translated: CASSLDRGLVEQYF.

The count of this clonotype is one. V gene TRBV4-1 combines with J gene TRBJ2-7; D might be TRBD1 or TRBD2, each matching 5 bases. There are 14 residues in the CDR3. The V end was cut by 1 base, the J end by 7 bases, with 14 bases between. The germline V gene encodes CDR1 MGHRA and CDR2 YSYEKL. CDR3 in amino acids: CASSQGTGPWEQYF. CDR3 nucleotide sequence: TGCGCCAGCAGCCAAGGGACGGGACCCTGGGAGCAGTACTTC.

This clonotype was counted between two and nine times. The chain recombines TRBV5-6 with TRBJ2-7, with 10 bases identical to TRBD1. Germline V gene sequence: CDR1 SGHDT, CDR2 YYEEEE. The CDR3 extends over 15 amino acids. The trim removed 2 bases at V and 2 bases at J, leaving 4 bases unmatched. In DNA form, the CDR3 reads TGTGCCAGCAGCTTCAAGGGACAGGGGCCCTACGAGCAGTACTTC. Its translation is CASSFKGQGPYEQYF.

This clonotype was recorded a few times. This chain links TRBV6-2 or TRBV6-3 with TRBJ2-7, with TRBD2 matching 15 bases. Germline V gene data show CDR1 as MNHEY and CDR2 as SVGEGT. V trimming: 5 bases; J trimming: 4 bases; junction bases outside the gene matches: 6. The CDR3 spans 16 residues. CDR3 bases: TGTGCCAGCAGTGGGACTAGCGGGGGGACTTCTTACGAGCAGTACTTC. Protein product: CASSGTSGGTSYEQYF.